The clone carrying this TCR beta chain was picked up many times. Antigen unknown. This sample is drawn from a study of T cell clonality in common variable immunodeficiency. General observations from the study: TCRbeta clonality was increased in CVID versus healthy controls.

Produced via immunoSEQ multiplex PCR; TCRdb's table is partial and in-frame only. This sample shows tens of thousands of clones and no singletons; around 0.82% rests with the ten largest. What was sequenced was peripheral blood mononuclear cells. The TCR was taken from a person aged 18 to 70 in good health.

The CDR3 reads CASSEVAGGHTGELFF. The covered CDR3 bases are TGTGCCAGCAGTGAAGTTGCGGGAGGACACACCGGGGAG. This chain connects TRBV2 to TRBJ2-2; 8 nucleotides match TRBD2. The observed sequence ends 3 residues before the CDR3 terminus, with the missing tail filled in from the germline J gene. CDR1 and CDR2 from the germline V gene are SNHLY and FYNNEI. The CDR3 length is 16 residues. After removal of 1 base from V and 3 bases from J, the junction contained 4 bases not matched to a gene.